The clone carrying this TCR beta chain was counted a few times. Enrolled during active infection, Seattle patients were then followed longitudinally. The germline CDR1 and CDR2 sequences are LGHDT and YNNKEL (reference sequence). Losses at the gene ends were 0 bases for V and 8 bases for J; bases not matched to a gene: 7. CDR3 length: 15 residues. The sample comes from a study of blood T cell repertoires in COVID-19. Study background: T cells, B-cell-depleted T cells, or PBMCs supplied cDNA or gDNA.

Generated by immunoSEQ multiplex PCR, the TCRdb table keeps only in-frame clones and is missing some. The repertoire holds around 180,000 clones, roughly 76% seen once, with 12% in the top ten. This chain connects TRBV3-1 (or the pseudogene TRBV3-2) to TRBJ2-7; the match to TRBD1 covers 10 bases. This clonotype originated in an elderly woman with COVID-19, enrolled during active disease. Sequenced sample: peripheral blood. The CDR3 sequence: CASSQETGGVDKQYF. The CDR3 nucleotides read TGTGCCAGCAGCCAAGAGACAGGGGGCGTTGATAAGCAGTACTTC.